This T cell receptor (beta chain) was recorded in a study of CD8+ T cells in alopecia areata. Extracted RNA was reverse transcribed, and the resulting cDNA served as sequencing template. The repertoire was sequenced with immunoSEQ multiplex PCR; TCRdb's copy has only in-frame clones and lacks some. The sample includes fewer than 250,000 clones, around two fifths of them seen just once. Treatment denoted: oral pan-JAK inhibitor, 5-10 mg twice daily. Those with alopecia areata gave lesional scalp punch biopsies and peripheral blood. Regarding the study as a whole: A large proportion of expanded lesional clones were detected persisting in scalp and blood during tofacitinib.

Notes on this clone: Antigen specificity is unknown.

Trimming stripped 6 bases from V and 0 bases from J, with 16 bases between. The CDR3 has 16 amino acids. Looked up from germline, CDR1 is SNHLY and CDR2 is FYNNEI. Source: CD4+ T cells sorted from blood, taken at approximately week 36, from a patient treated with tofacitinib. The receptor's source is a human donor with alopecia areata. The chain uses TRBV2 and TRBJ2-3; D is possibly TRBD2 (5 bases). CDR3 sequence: CASSPLQRGSTDTQYF. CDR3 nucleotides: TGTGCCAGCAGCCCCTTACAACGGGGAAGCACAGATACGCAGTATTTT.